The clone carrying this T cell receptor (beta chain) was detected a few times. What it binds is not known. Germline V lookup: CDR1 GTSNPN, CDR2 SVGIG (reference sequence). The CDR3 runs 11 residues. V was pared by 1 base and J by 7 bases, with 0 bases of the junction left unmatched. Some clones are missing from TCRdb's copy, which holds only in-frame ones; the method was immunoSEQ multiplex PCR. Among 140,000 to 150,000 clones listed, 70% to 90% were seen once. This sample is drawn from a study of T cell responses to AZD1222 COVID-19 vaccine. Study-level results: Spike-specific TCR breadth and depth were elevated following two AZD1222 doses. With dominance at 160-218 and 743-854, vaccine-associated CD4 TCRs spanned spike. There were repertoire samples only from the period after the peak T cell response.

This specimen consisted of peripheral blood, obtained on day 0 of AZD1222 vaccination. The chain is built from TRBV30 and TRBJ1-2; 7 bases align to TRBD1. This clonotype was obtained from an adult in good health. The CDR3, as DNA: TGTGCCTGGAGTGGACAGGGTGGCTACACCTTC. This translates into CAWSGQGGYTF.